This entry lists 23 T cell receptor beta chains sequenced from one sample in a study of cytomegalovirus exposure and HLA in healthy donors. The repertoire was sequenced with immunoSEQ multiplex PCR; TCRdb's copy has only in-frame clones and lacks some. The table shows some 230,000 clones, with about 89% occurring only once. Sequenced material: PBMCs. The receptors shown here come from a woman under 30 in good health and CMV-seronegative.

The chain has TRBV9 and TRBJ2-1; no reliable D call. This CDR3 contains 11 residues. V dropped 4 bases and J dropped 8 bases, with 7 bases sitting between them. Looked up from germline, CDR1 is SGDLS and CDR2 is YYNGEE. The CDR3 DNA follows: TGTGCCAGCAGCCTCCTAGATGAGCAGTTCTTC. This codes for CASSLLDEQFF.

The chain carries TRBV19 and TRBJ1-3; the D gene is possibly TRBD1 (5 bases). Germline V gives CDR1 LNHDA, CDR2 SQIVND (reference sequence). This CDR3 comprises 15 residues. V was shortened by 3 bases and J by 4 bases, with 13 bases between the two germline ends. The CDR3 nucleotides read TGTGCCAGTAGTATTTTGAGGGGACTCGGAAACACCATATATTTT. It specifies CASSILRGLGNTIYF.

The CDR3 here is CASRGGPGNVGEQFF. The CDR3 DNA follows: TGTGCCAGCAGAGGAGGTCCCGGGAACGTAGGTGAGCAGTTCTTC. The rearrangement uses TRBV11-2 and TRBJ2-1; weak D call: TRBD2 (5 bases). Germline V gives CDR1 SGHAT, CDR2 FQNNGV. Trimming left V 6 bases short and J 9 bases short, with 21 bases between. This CDR3 has 15 amino acids.

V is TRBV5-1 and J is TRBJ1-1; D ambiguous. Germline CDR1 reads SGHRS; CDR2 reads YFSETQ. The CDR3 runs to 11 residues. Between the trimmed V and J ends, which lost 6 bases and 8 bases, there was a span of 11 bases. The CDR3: CASTWAGEAFF. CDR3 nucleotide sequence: TGCGCCAGCACCTGGGCGGGAGAAGCTTTCTTT. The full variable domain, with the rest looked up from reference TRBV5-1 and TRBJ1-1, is KAGVTQTPRYLIKTRGQQVTLSCSPISGHRSVSWYQQTPGQGLQFLFEYFSETQRNKGNFPGRFSGRQFSNSRSEMNVSTLELGDSALYLCASTWAGEAFFGQGTRLTVV.

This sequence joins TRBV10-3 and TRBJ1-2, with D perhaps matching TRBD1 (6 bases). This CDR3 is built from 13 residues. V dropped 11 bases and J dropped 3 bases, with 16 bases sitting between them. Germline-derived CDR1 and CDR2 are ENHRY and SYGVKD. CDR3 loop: CALRKGEDYGYTF. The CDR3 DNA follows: TGTGCCCTCCGAAAGGGGGAAGACTATGGCTACACCTTC.

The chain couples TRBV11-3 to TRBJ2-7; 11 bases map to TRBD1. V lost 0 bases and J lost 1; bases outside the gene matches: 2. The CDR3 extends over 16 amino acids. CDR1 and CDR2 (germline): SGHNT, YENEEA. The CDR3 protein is CASSLDGTGGSYEQYF. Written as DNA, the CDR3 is TGTGCCAGCAGCTTAGACGGGACAGGGGGTTCCTACGAGCAGTACTTC.

CDR3 loop: CASSPTANGPIVFREQYF. The CDR3 nucleotides read TGTGCCAGCAGCCCGACAGCGAATGGTCCCATAGTCTTTCGGGAGCAGTACTTC. This chain joins TRBV5-6 and TRBJ2-7, with TRBD1 as a possible D gene (5 bases). Looked up from germline, CDR1 is SGHDT and CDR2 is YYEEEE. V lost 4 bases and J 7 bases, leaving 30 bases between the germline ends. The CDR3 contains 18 residues.

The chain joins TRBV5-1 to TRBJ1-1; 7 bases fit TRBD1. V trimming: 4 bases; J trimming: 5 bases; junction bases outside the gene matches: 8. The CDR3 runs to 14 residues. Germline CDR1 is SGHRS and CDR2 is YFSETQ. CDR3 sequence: CASSQDRAITEAFF. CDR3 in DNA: TGCGCCAGCAGCCAAGACAGGGCCATTACTGAAGCTTTCTTT.

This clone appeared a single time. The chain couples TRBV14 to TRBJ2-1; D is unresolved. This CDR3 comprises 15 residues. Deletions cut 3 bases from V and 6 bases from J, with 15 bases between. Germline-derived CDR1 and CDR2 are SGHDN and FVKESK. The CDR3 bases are TGTGCCAGCAGCCATATTTGGCGGAAGAGCAATGAGCAGTTCTTC. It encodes CASSHIWRKSNEQFF.

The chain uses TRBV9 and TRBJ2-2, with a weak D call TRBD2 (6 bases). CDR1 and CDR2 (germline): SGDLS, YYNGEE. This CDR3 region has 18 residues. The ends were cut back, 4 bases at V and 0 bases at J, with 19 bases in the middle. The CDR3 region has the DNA TGTGCCAGCAGCCTACCTCGGTCAGGGACTTCGAACACCGGGGAGCTGTTTTTT. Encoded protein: CASSLPRSGTSNTGELFF.

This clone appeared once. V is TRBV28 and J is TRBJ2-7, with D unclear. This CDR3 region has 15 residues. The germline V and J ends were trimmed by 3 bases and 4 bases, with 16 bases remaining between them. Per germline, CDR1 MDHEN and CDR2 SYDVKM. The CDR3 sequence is CASSFLSQLSYEQYF. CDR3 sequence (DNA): TGTGCCAGCAGTTTTTTAAGTCAGTTGTCGTACGAGCAGTACTTC.

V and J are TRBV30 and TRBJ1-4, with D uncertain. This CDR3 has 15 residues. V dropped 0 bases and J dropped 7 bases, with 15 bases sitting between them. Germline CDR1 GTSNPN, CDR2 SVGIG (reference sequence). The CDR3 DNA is TGTGCCTGGAGTGTAGCGGTCCCCCTGGGTGAAAAACTGTTTTTT. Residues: CAWSVAVPLGEKLFF.

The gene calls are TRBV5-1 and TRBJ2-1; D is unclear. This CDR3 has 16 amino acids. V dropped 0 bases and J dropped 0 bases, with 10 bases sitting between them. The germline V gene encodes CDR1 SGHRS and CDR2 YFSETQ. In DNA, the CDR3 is TGCGCCAGCAGCTTGGGAAGTCTACTCTCCTACAATGAGCAGTTCTTC. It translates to CASSLGSLLSYNEQFF.

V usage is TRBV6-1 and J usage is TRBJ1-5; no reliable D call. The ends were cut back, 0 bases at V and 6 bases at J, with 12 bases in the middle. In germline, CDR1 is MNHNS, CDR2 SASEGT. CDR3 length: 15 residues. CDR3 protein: CASSEAVGVGQPQHF. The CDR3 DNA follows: TGTGCCAGCAGTGAAGCGGTGGGAGTGGGTCAGCCCCAGCATTTT.

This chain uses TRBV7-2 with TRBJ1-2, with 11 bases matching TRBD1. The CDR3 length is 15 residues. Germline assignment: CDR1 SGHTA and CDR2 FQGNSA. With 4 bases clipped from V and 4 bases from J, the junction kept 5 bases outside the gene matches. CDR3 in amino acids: CASSSAGTGGYGYTF. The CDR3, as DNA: TGTGCCAGCAGCTCAGCCGGGACAGGGGGCTATGGCTACACCTTC.

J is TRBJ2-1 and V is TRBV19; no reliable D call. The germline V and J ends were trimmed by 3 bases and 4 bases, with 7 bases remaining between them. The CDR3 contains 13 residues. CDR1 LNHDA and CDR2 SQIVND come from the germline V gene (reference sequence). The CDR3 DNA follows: TGTGCCAGTAGTATGAGGCTATACAATGAGCAGTTCTTC. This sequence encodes CASSMRLYNEQFF. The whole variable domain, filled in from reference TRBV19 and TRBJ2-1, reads DGGITQSPKYLFRKEGQNVTLSCEQNLNHDAMYWYRQDPGQGLRLIYYSQIVNDFQKGDIAEGYSVSREKKESFPLTVTSAQKNPTAFYLCASSMRLYNEQFFGPGTRLTVL.

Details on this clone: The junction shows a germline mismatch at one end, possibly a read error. This CDR3 reads CASTLGQGNGELFF. The CDR3 DNA reads as TGTGCCAGCACCTTAGGACAGGGGAACGGGGAGCTGTTTTTT. This chain connects TRBV7-3 to TRBJ2-2, with 9 bases that match TRBD1. Germline assignment: CDR1 SGHTA and CDR2 FQGTGA. This CDR3 comprises 14 residues. Complete variable domain (other parts from reference TRBV7-3 and TRBJ2-2): GAGVSQTPSNKVTEKGKYVELRCDPISGHTALYWYRQSLGQGPEFLIYFQGTGAADDSGLPNDRFFAVRPEGSVSTLKIQRTERGDSAVYLCASTLGQGNGELFFGEGSRLTVL.

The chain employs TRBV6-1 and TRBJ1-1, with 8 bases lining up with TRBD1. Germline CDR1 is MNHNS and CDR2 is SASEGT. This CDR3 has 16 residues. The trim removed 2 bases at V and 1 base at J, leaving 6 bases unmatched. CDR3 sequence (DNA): TGTGCCAGCAGTGAATTTGGACAGGGCTGGAACACTGAAGCTTTCTTT. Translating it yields CASSEFGQGWNTEAFF.

As DNA, the CDR3 is TGTGCCAGCAGCTTGATGGGGCGGGACAGGTACAATGAGCAGTTCTTC. Translation gives CASSLMGRDRYNEQFF. The gene calls are TRBV7-8 and TRBJ2-1, with 8 nucleotides matching TRBD1. V lost 3 bases and J lost 4; bases outside the gene matches: 8. There are 16 residues in the CDR3. Germline loops: CDR1 SGHVS, CDR2 FQNEAQ.

CDR3 DNA sequence: TGTGCCTGCACTTCGGGGAGCGGGAGCGCCATCTACGAGCAGTACTTC. Its protein is CACTSGSGSAIYEQYF. This chain uses TRBV30 with TRBJ2-7; TRBD2 matches at 8 bases. Germline lookup yields CDR1 GTSNPN and CDR2 SVGIG (reference sequence). The CDR3 is made up of 16 amino acids. V lost 6 bases, J lost 3 bases, and 16 bases stayed unmatched.

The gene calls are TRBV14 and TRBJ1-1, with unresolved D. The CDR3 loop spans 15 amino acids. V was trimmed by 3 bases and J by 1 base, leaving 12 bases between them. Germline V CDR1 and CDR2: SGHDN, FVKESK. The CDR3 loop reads CASSHLVEQNTEAFF. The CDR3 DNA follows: TGTGCCAGCAGCCACCTAGTGGAACAGAACACTGAAGCTTTCTTT.

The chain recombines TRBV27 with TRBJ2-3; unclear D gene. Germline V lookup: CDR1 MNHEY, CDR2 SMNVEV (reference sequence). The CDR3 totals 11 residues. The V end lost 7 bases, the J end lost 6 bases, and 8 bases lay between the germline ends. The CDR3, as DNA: TGTGCCAGCACGCGAGCGGATACGCAGTATTTT. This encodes CASTRADTQYF.

CDR3: CASHALIQGLSYNEQFF. Written as DNA, the CDR3 is TGTGCCTCCCACGCTTTAATACAGGGGCTTTCCTACAATGAGCAGTTCTTC. V is TRBV30 and J is TRBJ2-1; TRBD1 matches at 7 bases. Germline V lookup: CDR1 GTSNPN, CDR2 SVGIG (reference sequence). The CDR3 loop spans 17 amino acids. Unmatched junction bases numbered 16, after V lost 7 bases and J lost 1 base.